The clone carrying this T cell receptor beta chain appeared a single time. The target antigen is unknown. This CDR3 is 17 amino acids long. The V segment lost 4 bases and the J segment 0 bases; nucleotides outside the gene matches: 11. Germline CDR1 SGHVS, CDR2 FQNEAQ. This sample was included in a study of shared clonotypes between healthy human individuals. Broader study findings: For sorted subsets, rarefaction showed incomplete sequencing despite large depth.

Running of the assay took place at deep level. TCRdb's copy holds only in-frame clones and misses some; the assay was immunoSEQ multiplex PCR. The table has some 2,000,000 clones, 85% to 95% seen once. The receptor comes from a man aged 18-30 years in good health. The chain is built from TRBV7-8 and TRBJ2-7, with 8 positions matching TRBD2. Sequencing was performed on naive CD4+ T cells sorted from blood. The sample's subset: CD45RA+ positively selected. The CDR3 DNA follows: TGTGCCAGCAGCTCAAGTCCCGGGACTAGAGCCTCCTACGAGCAGTACTTC. Protein sequence: CASSSSPGTRASYEQYF.